This TCR beta chain was sequenced during a study of T cell responses to AZD1222 COVID-19 vaccine. Study-level results: It was only after the peak T cell response that any repertoires were sampled. The donor group comprised mostly white British people and more females; the analysis possibly underestimated clonal diversity.

With regard to this clone: As yet, its antigen is unknown.

TCRdb's copy holds only in-frame clones and misses some; the assay was immunoSEQ multiplex PCR. The table has 30,000 to 35,000 clones, roughly 92% seen once; the top ten hold 45%. With 4 bases clipped from V and 9 bases from J, the junction kept 5 bases outside the gene matches. Germline loops: CDR1 SGHDN, CDR2 FVKESK. The CDR3 loop spans 14 amino acids. Sequencing used peripheral blood, obtained on day 0 of AZD1222 vaccination. This clonotype originated in an adult in good health. V usage is TRBV14 and J usage is TRBJ2-1; TRBD2 agrees at 11 bases. The CDR3 loop is CASSRVAGGTEQFF. The DNA of the CDR3 is TGTGCCAGCAGCCGTGTAGCGGGGGGGACTGAGCAGTTCTTC.